The clone carrying this T cell receptor (beta chain) was seen a few times. The antigen remains unidentified. The study ran its PCR with 60 Vbeta and 13 Jbeta primers. Clones were read by immunoSEQ multiplex PCR, and TCRdb kept only the in-frame ones, dropping some. The table has about 110,000 clones, about 70% seen once. In germline, CDR1 is MRHNA, CDR2 SNTAGT. The V gene lost 5 bases and the J gene lost 2 bases, with 12 bases spanning the gap. CDR3 size: 14 residues. This sample is part of a study of cytomegalovirus exposure and HLA in healthy donors. Study outcomes and limitations: According to a later analysis, donors in an Asian-associated ancestry cluster reportedly had fewer N-insertions than the roughly 640-donor mean. In a later analysis, across HLA loci, associated TCR counts were highest for DRB1, lowest for HLA-C. The investigators catalogued 150 to 200 TCR beta chains as cytomegalovirus-associated.

The chain links TRBV6-4 to TRBJ1-1; D gene uncertain. The specimen was PBMCs. The receptor was derived from a man aged 45-60 years in good health and CMV-seropositive. The CDR3 protein is CASSPSGQNTEAFF. The CDR3 nucleotides are TGTGCCAGCAGTCCGTCAGGTCAAAACACTGAAGCTTTCTTT.